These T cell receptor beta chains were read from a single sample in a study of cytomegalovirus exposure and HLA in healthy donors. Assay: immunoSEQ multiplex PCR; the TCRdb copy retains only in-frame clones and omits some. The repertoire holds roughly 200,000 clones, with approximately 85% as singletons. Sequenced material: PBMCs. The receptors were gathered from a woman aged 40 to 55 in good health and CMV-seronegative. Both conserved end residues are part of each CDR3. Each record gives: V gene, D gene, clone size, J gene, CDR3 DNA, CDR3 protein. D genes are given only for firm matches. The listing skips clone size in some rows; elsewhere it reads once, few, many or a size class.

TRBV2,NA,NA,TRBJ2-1,TGTGCCAGCAGCTTATCCTACAATGAGCAGTTCTTC,CASSLSYNEQFF
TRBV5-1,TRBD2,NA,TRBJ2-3,TGCGCCAGCAGCTTGGCTAGCGGGCCAACAGATACGCAGTATTTT,CASSLASGPTDTQYF
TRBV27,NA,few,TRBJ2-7,TGTGCCAGCACTCCGACAGGTAGCTCCTACGAGCAGTACTTC,CASTPTGSSYEQYF
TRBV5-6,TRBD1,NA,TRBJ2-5,TGTGCCAGCAGCCCACAGGGGAAAGAGACCCAGTACTTC,CASSPQGKETQYF
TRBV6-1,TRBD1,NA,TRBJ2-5,TGTGCCAGCAGTGAAGCGTTCTCCGGGACAGCAAAGACCCAGTACTTC,CASSEAFSGTAKTQYF
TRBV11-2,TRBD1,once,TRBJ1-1,TGTGCCAGCAGCTCCCCCGGGACAGGGATAGCGAATGCTTTCTTT,CASSSPGTGIANAFF
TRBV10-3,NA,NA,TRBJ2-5,TGTGCCATCAGTGAGTCAACAGGCAACCAAGAGACCCAGTACTTC,CAISESTGNQETQYF
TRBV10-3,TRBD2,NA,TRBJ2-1,TGTGCCATCAAACTAGCGGGAGAGTTTTACAATGAGCAGTTCTTC,CAIKLAGEFYNEQFF
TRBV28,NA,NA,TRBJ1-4,TGTGCCAGCAGAACGGCAGGTGAAAAACTGTTTTTT,CASRTAGEKLFF
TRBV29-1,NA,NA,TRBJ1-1,TGCAGTGTTCAGTTTTTGGTAGGGGGAACTGAAGCTTTCTTT,CSVQFLVGGTEAFF
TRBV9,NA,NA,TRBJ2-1,TGTGCCAGCAGCGTAGCTCAACTAGCTTTATACAATGAGCAGTTCTTC,CASSVAQLALYNEQFF
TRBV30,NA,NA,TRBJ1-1,TGTGCCTGGAGGACACGGCTAAACACTGAAGCTTTCTTT,CAWRTRLNTEAFF
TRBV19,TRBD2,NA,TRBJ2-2,TGTGCCAGTAGGAACCGACTAGCGGCGAACACCGGGGAGCTGTTTTTT,CASRNRLAANTGELFF
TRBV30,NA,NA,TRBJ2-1,TGTGCCCTCGTAAGCTCCTCCAATGAGCAGTTCTTC,CALVSSSNEQFF
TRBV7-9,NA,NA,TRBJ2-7,TGTGCCAGCAGCTTTTGGAAGACCGGGAGCCCTTACGAGCAGTACTTC,CASSFWKTGSPYEQYF
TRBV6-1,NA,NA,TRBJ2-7,TGTGCCAGCAGTGTAAAGGGGTTCATCTACGAGCAGTACTTC,CASSVKGFIYEQYF
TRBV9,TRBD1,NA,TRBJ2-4,TGTGCCAGCAGCACAGAGGGACAGGGGAAAGCCAAAAACATTCAGTACTTC,CASSTEGQGKAKNIQYF
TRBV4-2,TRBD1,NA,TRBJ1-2,TGTGCCAGCAGCCCGAGGACAGGGGAGAGCTATGGCTACACCTTC,CASSPRTGESYGYTF
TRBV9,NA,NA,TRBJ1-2,TGTGCCAGCAGCGTAGAACAGGGCTATGGCTACACCTTC,CASSVEQGYGYTF
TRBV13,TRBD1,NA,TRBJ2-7,TGTGCCAGCAGCCGTGGTTTGGGACAGGGGTGGACTCTCCACGAGCAGTACTTC,CASSRGLGQGWTLHEQYF
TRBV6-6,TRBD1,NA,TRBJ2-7,TGTGCCAGCAGTTACCGCCGGGACAGGGGGCCCTACGAGCAGTACTTC,CASSYRRDRGPYEQYF
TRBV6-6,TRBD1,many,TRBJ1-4,TGTGCCAGCAGCCCCGGGAGGGACAGTGAAAAACTGTTTTTT,CASSPGRDSEKLFF
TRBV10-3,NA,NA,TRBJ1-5,TGTGCCATCAGTTCGCCGAACTCCGAGAATCAGCCCCAGCATTTT,CAISSPNSENQPQHF
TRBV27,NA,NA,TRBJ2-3,TGTGCCAGCAGTTTATATACCCAACACCATACGCAGTATTTT,CASSLYTQHHTQYF
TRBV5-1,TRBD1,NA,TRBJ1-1,TGCGCCAGCAGCCCCGGGACAGGTCCGAACACTGAAGCTTTCTTT,CASSPGTGPNTEAFF
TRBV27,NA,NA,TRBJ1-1,TGTGCCAGCAGTTGGGCTCCGAACACTGAAGCTTTCTTT,CASSWAPNTEAFF
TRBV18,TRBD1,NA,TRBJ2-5,TGTGCCAGCTCACCGCCGGGACAGGGGTACCAAGAGACCCAGTACTTC,CASSPPGQGYQETQYF
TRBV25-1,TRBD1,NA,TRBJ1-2,TGTGCCAGCAGGCCCCCCGACAGGGGCTATGGCTACACCTTC,CASRPPDRGYGYTF
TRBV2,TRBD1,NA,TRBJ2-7,TGTGCCAGCAGTGAGCAAGGACAGGCCTACGAGCAGTACTTC,CASSEQGQAYEQYF
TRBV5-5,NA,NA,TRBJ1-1,TGTGCCAGCAGCTTGCGGGGTGAAGCTTTCTTT,CASSLRGEAFF
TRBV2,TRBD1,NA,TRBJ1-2,TGTGCCAGCAGTGTCCTCCCATCACAGGGGGATAACTATGGCTACACCTTC,CASSVLPSQGDNYGYTF
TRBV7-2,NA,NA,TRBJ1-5,TGTGCCAGCAGCTTATGGGCAGCAGCTAGCAATCAGCCCCAGCATTTT,CASSLWAAASNQPQHF
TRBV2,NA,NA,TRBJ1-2,TGTGCCAGCAGGTTGGACATCACGGACTATGGCTACACCTTC,CASRLDITDYGYTF
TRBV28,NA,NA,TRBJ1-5,TGTGCCAGCAGAACAGGCAATCAGCCCCAGCATTTT,CASRTGNQPQHF
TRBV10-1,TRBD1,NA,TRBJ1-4,TGCGCCAGCAGCCCCGGACAGGGGAATGAAAAACTGTTTTTT,CASSPGQGNEKLFF
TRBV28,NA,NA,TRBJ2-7,TGTGCCAGCAGTTTGGGGCAGCACTACGAGCAGTACTTC,CASSLGQHYEQYF
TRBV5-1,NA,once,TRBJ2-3,TGCGCCAGCAGCTTGGAAGCGGACTATAGCACAGATACGCAGTATTTT,CASSLEADYSTDTQYF
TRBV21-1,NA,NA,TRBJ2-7,TGTGCCAGCAGCAGCCAGGGTACTAGCGCCTACCGATTCTCCTACGAGCAGTACTTC,CASSSQGTSAYRFSYEQYF
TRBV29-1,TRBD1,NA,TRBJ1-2,TGCAGCGTTGTCACCACAGGGGGCCTGTATGGCTACACCTTC,CSVVTTGGLYGYTF
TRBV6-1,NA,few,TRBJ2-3,TGTGCCAGCAGGACGGGACTTTTCACAGATACGCAGTATTTT,CASRTGLFTDTQYF
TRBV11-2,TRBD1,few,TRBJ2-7,TGTGCCAGCAGACGACCGGGACAGGGACAGTACGAGCAGTACTTC,CASRRPGQGQYEQYF
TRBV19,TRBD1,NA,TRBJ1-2,TGTGCCAGTAGTTCCCTATCCTCCGGGACAGGGCAAGGCTACACCTTC,CASSSLSSGTGQGYTF
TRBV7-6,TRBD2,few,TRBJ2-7,TGTGCCAGCAGCGACATGGGAGGGCCCGAGCAGTACTTC,CASSDMGGPEQYF
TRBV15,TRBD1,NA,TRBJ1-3,TGTGCCACCAGCAGGACAGGGGAAGGTGGAAACACCATATATTTT,CATSRTGEGGNTIYF
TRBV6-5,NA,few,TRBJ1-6,TGTGCCAGCAGTTACTCGAACAGATATAATTCACCCCTCCACTTT,CASSYSNRYNSPLHF
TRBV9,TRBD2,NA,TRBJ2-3,TGTGCCAGCGAAGCGGGAGGGTCAGATACGCAGTATTTT,CASEAGGSDTQYF
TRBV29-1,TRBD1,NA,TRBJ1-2,TGCAGCGTTGAGGGGCAGGGGGCTGGTGGCTACACCTTC,CSVEGQGAGGYTF
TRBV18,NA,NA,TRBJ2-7,TGTGCCAGCTCAACCATGGACAGCCCAACCTACGAGCAGTACTTC,CASSTMDSPTYEQYF
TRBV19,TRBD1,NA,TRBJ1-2,TGTGCCAGTTTGCCGGGACAGTGGAGCTATGGCTACACCTTC,CASLPGQWSYGYTF
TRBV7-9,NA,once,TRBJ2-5,TGTGCCAGCAGCCCTTTCGAGGGTAACCAAGAGACCCAGTACTTC,CASSPFEGNQETQYF
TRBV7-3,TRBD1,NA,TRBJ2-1,TGTGCCAGCAGCTCCTTACCGGGACAGGGGAGCGGTGAGCAGTTCTTC,CASSSLPGQGSGEQFF
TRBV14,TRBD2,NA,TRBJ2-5,TGTGCCAGCAAGCTTGGGACTAGCGGGAAAAGAGAGACCCAGTACTTC,CASKLGTSGKRETQYF
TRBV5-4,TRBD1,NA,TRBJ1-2,TGTGCCAGCAGCTTGGGGGACAGGGGGATCTGGGGCTACACCTTC,CASSLGDRGIWGYTF
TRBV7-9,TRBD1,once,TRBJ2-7,TGTGCCAGCAGCTTAGCGACAGGGGCCTACTCCTACGAGCAGTACTTC,CASSLATGAYSYEQYF
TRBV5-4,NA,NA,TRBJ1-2,TGTGCCAGCAGCTCCGGACTCCTTACTAACTATGGCTACACCTTC,CASSSGLLTNYGYTF
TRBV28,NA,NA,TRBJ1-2,TGTGCCAGCAGTCCCGAGATCGGACAGCCTGGCTACACCTTC,CASSPEIGQPGYTF
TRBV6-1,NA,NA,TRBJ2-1,TGTGCCAGCGGGGGGCGGGAGTTCAATGAGCAGTTCTTC,CASGGREFNEQFF
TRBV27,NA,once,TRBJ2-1,TGTGCCAGACAGGAACAGGCGGCAGGTGAGCAGTTCTTC,CARQEQAAGEQFF
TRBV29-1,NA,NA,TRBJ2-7,TGCAGCGGGAGGGACAGTACCTACGAGCAGTACTTC,CSGRDSTYEQYF